This T cell receptor (beta chain) was observed in a study of blood T cell repertoires in COVID-19. At the level of the study: The United States, Italy and Spain were the sources of the acute and convalescent COVID-19 samples. From T cells, B-cell-depleted T cells, or PBMCs came the material, which was cDNA or gDNA.

As handled by the study authors: Reference gene primers were amplified, and this amplification served to estimate nucleated cell counts. This table comes from immunoSEQ multiplex PCR, and its TCRdb copy is limited to in-frame clones, with some not included. V, J and clone size are taken as reported in that table, and D and trimming were inferred from the DNA itself. The profile shows approximately 360,000 clones, 90% of them singletons. The CDR3 is made up of 16 amino acids. The V gene end was trimmed by 1 base and the J gene end by 0 bases; junction bases not matched to a gene: 3. Germline V gene data show CDR1 as SGHDT and CDR2 as YYEEEE.

The chain combines TRBV5-6 with TRBJ2-3; 9 bases match TRBD2. The receptor's source is a young man with active or convalescent COVID-19. Sequenced: peripheral blood. CDR3 sequence reads: CASSLLAGPSTDTQYF. CDR3 nucleotide sequence: TGTGCCAGCAGCTTGCTAGCGGGACCCAGCACAGATACGCAGTATTTT.